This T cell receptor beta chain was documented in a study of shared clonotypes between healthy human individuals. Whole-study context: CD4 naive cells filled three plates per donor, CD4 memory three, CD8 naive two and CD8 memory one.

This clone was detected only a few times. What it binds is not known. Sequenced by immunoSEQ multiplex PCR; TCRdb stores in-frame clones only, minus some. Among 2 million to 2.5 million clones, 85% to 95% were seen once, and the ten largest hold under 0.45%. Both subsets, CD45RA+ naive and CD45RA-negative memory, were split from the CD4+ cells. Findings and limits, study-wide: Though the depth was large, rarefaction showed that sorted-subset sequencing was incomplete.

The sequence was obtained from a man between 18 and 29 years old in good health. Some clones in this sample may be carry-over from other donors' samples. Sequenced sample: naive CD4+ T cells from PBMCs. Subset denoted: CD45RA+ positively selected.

CDR3 in amino acids: CASSMMRDEQYF. Written as DNA, the CDR3 is TGTGCCAGTAGTATGATGAGAGACGAGCAGTACTTC. The chain carries TRBV19 and TRBJ2-7, with D hard to call. The CDR3 is 12 amino acids. CDR1 and CDR2 (germline): LNHDA, SQIVND (reference sequence). Trimming cost V 3 bases and J 5 bases, with 8 bases left between them.